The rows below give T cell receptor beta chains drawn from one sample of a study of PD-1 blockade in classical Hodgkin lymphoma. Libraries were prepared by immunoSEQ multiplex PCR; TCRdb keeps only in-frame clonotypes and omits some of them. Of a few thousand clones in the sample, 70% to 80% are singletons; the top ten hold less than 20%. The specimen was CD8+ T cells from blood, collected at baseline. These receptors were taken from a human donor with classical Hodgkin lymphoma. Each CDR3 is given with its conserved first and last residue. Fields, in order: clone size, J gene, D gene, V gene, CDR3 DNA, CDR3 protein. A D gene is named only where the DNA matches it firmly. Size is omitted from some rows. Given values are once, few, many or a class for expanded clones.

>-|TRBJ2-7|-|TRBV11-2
TGTGCCAGCAGCTTAGATCTCAGCAGCTATCTCTACGAGCAGTACTTC
CASSLDLSSYLYEQYF
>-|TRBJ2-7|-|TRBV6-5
TGTGCCAGCCACAGGGAAGTTGGCTACGAGCAGTACTTC
CASHREVGYEQYF
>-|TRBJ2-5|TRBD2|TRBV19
TGTGCCAGTAGTATACGGCTAGCGGCCCTCCAAGAGACCCAGTACTTC
CASSIRLAALQETQYF
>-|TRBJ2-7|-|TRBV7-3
TGTGCCAGCAGCTTAAAGCAGGGGACTCTCTACGAGCAGTACTTC
CASSLKQGTLYEQYF
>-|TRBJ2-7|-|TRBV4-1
TGCGCCAGCAGCCAAGATCGGGGTTCCTACGAGCAGTACTTC
CASSQDRGSYEQYF
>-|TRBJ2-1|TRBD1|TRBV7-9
TGTGCCAGCAGCACAGGGGCTTATGAGCAGTTCTTC
CASSTGAYEQFF
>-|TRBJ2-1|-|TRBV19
TGTGCCAGTAGTATAGATCCGGTCGGGATCTCCTACAATGAGCAGTTCTTC
CASSIDPVGISYNEQFF
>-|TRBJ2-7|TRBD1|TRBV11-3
TGTGCCAGCAGCCCTTATCCGGGACAGGCCTCCTACGAGCAGTACTTC
CASSPYPGQASYEQYF
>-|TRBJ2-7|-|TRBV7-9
TGTGCCAGCAGCTTAGACGTTACCTACGAGCAGTACTTC
CASSLDVTYEQYF
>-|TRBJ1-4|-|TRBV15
TGTGCCACCAGCAGAGATGCGGAAGGGATAGCTAATGAAAAACTGTTTTTT
CATSRDAEGIANEKLFF
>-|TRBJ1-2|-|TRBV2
TGTGCCAGCGTCCCGGGTTCGACTCTCTATGGCTACACCTTC
CASVPGSTLYGYTF
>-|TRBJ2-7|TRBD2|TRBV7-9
TGTGCCAGCAGCTGGACTAGTTATCACGAGCAGTACTTC
CASSWTSYHEQYF
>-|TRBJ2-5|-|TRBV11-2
TGTGCCAGCAGCTTAGGGTACCGGCTAGGGCGGGAGACCCAGTACTTC
CASSLGYRLGRETQYF
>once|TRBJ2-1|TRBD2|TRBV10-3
TGTGCCATCAGTGAGTCAGTCCTAGCGGGGGGACGCAATGAGCAGTTCTTC
CAISESVLAGGRNEQFF
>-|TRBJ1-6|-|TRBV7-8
TGTGCCAGCAGCTTAGCGCCGTACAGGACGGAGGATTCACCCCTCCACTTT
CASSLAPYRTEDSPLHF
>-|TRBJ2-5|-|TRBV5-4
TGTGCCAGCAGCTTGACCCGCAGCCAAGAGACCCAGTACTTC
CASSLTRSQETQYF
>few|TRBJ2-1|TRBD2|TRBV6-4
TGTGCCACGGGACAGGGCGATGGACTAGCGGGGGGGCCCTATGAGCAGTTCTTC
CATGQGDGLAGGPYEQFF
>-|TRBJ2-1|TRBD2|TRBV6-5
TGTGCCTGCAAAGAGCGGGGGGCAACCTACAATGAGCAGTTCTTC
CACKERGATYNEQFF
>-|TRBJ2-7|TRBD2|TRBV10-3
TGTGCCATCAGTGAGTCTAGCGGGGGAACCTACGAGCAGTACTTC
CAISESSGGTYEQYF
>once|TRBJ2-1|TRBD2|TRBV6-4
TGTGCCAGCAGTATCGCTAGCGGGGGGGAGGATGAGCAGTTCTTC
CASSIASGGEDEQFF
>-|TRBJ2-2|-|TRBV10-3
TGTGCCATCAGTGACGGCGCGAACACCGGGGAGCTGTTTTTT
CAISDGANTGELFF
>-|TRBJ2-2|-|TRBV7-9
TGTGCCAGCAGCTTTGGCAGCACCACCGGGGAGCTGTTTTTT
CASSFGSTTGELFF
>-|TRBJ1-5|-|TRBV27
TGTGCCAGCAGTTTTCCGGGCGGTAGCAATCAGCCCCAGCATTTT
CASSFPGGSNQPQHF
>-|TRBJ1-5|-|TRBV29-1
TGCAGCGTTGCGGAAACAGGATACAATCAGCCCCAGCATTTT
CSVAETGYNQPQHF
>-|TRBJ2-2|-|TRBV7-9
TGTGCCAGCAGCCTTAGAGGACAGAACGTGGAGCTGTTTTTT
CASSLRGQNVELFF
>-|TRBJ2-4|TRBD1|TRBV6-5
TGTGCCAGCAGTTCCTCGGGACAGTCCGGAAACATTCAGTACTTC
CASSSSGQSGNIQYF
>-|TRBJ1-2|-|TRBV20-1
TGCAGTGCGCCATATGGCTACACCTTC
CSAPYGYTF
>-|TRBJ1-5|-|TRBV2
TGTGCCAGCAGTCCCGGGGGTCAGCCCCAGCATTTT
CASSPGGQPQHF
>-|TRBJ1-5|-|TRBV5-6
TGTGCCAGCAGCTTGCTCGGGGGGAATCAGCCCCAGCATTTT
CASSLLGGNQPQHF
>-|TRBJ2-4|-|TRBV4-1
TGCGCCAGCAGCCTCCCAGGGGGGGACATTCAGTACTTC
CASSLPGGDIQYF